The present TCR beta chain was sequenced within a study of somatic mutations in cytotoxic T cells in rheumatoid arthritis. Study-level background: The authors flow-sorted some V beta antibody-stained T-cell populations at nearly 100% purity, including V beta1+ cells that they sequenced for TCRB.

Generated by immunoSEQ multiplex PCR, the TCRdb table keeps only in-frame clones and is missing some. Of 15,000 to 20,000 clones listed, roughly 72% are singletons. CDR3 length: 17 amino acids. Germline values: CDR1 SNHLY, CDR2 FYNNEI. The V end was cut by 8 bases, the J end by 2 bases, with 21 bases between. The gene calls are TRBV2 and TRBJ2-2; the D gene is possibly TRBD2 (6 bases). The sequence was collected from a man aged 55 to 70 in good health. What was sequenced was CD8+ T cells sorted from blood. Written as DNA, the CDR3 is TGTGCCAGCGAAGACCCCCGGGGGTCCCTCAACACCGGGGAGCTGTTTTTT. Protein sequence: CASEDPRGSLNTGELFF.